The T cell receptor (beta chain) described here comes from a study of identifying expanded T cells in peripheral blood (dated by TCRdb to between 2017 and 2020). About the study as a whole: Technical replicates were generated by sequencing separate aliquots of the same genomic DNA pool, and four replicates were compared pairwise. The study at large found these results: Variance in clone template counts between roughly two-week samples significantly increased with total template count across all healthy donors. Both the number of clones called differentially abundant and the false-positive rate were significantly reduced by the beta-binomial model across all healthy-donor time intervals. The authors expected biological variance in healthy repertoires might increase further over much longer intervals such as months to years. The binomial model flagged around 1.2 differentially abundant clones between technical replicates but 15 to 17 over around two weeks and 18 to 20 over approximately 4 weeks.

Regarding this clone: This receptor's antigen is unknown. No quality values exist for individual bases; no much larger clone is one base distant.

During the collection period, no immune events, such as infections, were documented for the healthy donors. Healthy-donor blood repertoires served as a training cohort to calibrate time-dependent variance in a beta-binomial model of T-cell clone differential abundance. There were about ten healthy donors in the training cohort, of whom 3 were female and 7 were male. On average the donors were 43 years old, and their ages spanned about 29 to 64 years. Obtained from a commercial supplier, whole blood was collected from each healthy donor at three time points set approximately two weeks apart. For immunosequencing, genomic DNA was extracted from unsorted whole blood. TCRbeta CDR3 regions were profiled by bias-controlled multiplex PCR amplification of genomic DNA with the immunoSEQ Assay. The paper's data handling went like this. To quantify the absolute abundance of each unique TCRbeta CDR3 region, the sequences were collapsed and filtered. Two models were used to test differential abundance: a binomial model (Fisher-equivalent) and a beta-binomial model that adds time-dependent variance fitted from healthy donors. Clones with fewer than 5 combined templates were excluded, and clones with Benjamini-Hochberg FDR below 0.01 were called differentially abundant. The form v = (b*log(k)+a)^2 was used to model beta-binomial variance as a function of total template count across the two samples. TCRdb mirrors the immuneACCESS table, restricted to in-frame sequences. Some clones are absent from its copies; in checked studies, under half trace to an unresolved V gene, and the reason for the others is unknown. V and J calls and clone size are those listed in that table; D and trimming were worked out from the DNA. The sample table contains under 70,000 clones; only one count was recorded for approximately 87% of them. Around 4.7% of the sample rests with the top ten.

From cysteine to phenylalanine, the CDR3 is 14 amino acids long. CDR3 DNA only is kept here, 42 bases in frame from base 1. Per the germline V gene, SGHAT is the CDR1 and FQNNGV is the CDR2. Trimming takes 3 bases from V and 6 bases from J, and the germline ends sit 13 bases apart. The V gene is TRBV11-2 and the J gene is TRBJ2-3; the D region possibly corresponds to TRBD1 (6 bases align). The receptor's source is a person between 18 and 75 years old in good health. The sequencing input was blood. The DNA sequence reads TGTGCCAGCAGCTTGTGGGGGCGGCTGGATACGCAGTATTTT. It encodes CASSLWGRLDTQYF.